This entry lists 32 T cell receptor beta chains sequenced from one sample in a study of OX40 agonist ivuxolimab in advanced cancers. The table came from immunoSEQ multiplex PCR; TCRdb's copy has only in-frame clones and leaves some out. The sample lists more than 70,000 clones; roughly 90% were seen once. Material: CD4+ or CD8+ T cells sorted from blood, obtained in a trial of the OX40 agonist ivuxolimab. These receptor sequences come from an adult with an advanced solid tumor such as melanoma, head and neck, liver or kidney cancer.

The chain carries TRBV5-1 and TRBJ2-2; 8 nucleotides line up with TRBD1. V lost 7 bases, J lost 5 bases, and 10 bases stayed unmatched. The CDR3 consists of 15 residues. Germline V CDR1 and CDR2: SGHRS, YFSETQ. This CDR3 reads CASGPGQGSTGELFF. CDR3 nucleotide sequence: TGCGCCAGCGGGCCAGGACAGGGAAGTACCGGGGAGCTGTTTTTT.

This chain uses TRBV6-1 with TRBJ1-2; 7 bases are a match to TRBD1. V shed 6 bases, J shed 3 bases, and the junction held 7 bases outside the gene matches. The CDR3 runs 14 residues. The germline gives CDR1 MNHNS, CDR2 SASEGT. The CDR3 protein is CASSPGRGDYGYTF. The DNA of the CDR3 is TGTGCCAGCAGCCCCGGCAGGGGGGACTATGGCTACACCTTC.

J is TRBJ2-5 and V is TRBV5-1; a weak D match, TRBD2 (5 bases). CDR1 is SGHRS and CDR2 is YFSETQ in the germline V gene. The CDR3 totals 13 residues. Trimming removed 5 bases at V and 7 bases at J, with 15 bases between. This CDR3 reads CASRSGNIGTQYF. CDR3 coding DNA: TGCGCCAGCAGGTCCGGGAATATCGGGACCCAGTACTTC.

V gene TRBV28 combines with J gene TRBJ2-3; 7 bases align to TRBD1. Germline CDR1 reads MDHEN; CDR2 reads SYDVKM. V trimming: 0 bases; J trimming: 2 bases; junction bases outside the gene matches: 11. The CDR3 is 18 residues long. CDR3: CASSLWRTGVRNTDTQYF. CDR3 nucleotide sequence: TGTGCCAGCAGTTTATGGAGAACAGGGGTCAGGAACACAGATACGCAGTATTTT.

The chain has TRBV29-1 and TRBJ2-7, with D perhaps TRBD1 or TRBD2 (5 bases each). This CDR3 comprises 13 residues. Trimming left V 4 bases short and J 4 bases short, with 14 bases between. Germline assignment: CDR1 SQVTM and CDR2 ANQGSEA. The CDR3, as DNA: TGCAGCGTTGGGTCCCGGGACGGGTACGAGCAGTACTTC. Residues: CSVGSRDGYEQYF.

This chain uses TRBV2 with TRBJ1-5; a weak D match, TRBD1 (5 bases). V dropped 10 bases and J dropped 4 bases, with 17 bases sitting between them. The CDR3 length is 14 residues. The germline V gene encodes CDR1 SNHLY and CDR2 FYNNEI. The CDR3 region has the DNA TGTGCCACTAAACCGGCGGGGGGGAATCAGCCCCAGCATTTT. This codes for CATKPAGGNQPQHF.

J is TRBJ1-3 and V is TRBV7-9; the D is unclear. Looked up from germline, CDR1 is SEHNR and CDR2 is FQNEAQ (reference sequence). Trimming removed 3 bases at V and 3 bases at J, with 24 bases between. CDR3 size: 19 residues. CDR3 nucleotides: TGTGCCAGCAGCTTCTTCCCCTTCGTTCGGGCGGCCGGTGGAAACACCATATATTTT. It encodes CASSFFPFVRAAGGNTIYF.

The chain employs TRBV5-1 and TRBJ1-1; D might be TRBD1 (6 bases). Germline CDR1 is SGHRS and CDR2 is YFSETQ. Trimming pared 0 bases from V and 4 bases from J, leaving 25 bases between. The CDR3 is 19 residues long. CDR3 nucleotide sequence: TGCGCCAGCAGCTTGGAATGGCTTTCGGGACAATATCTGGGCACTGAAGCTTTCTTT. The encoded protein is CASSLEWLSGQYLGTEAFF.

The V and J genes are TRBV28 and TRBJ2-2; D possibly corresponds to TRBD2 (6 bases). The CDR3 consists of 16 residues. Looked up from germline, CDR1 is MDHEN and CDR2 is SYDVKM. Trimming pared 5 bases from V and 1 base from J, leaving 14 bases between. The CDR3 region is CASSGRLGKNTGELFF. DNA of the CDR3: TGTGCCAGCAGTGGGAGACTAGGAAAGAACACCGGGGAGCTGTTTTTT.

The CDR3 loop reads CASSQSRSRLGETQYF. CDR3 sequence (DNA): TGCGCCAGCAGTCAAAGCCGCTCGAGGCTTGGGGAGACCCAGTACTTC. The chain joins TRBV23-1 to TRBJ2-5, with no clear D. TRBV23-1 is identified as an open reading frame with a role that is uncertain. The CDR3 sequence is 16 residues long. V dropped 2 bases and J dropped 5 bases, with 18 bases sitting between them.

This chain joins TRBV5-4 and TRBJ1-4, with D possibly being TRBD1 (5 bases). CDR3 size: 13 residues. Germline lookup yields CDR1 SGHNT and CDR2 YYREEE (reference sequence). The germline V and J ends were trimmed by 0 bases and 8 bases, with 8 bases remaining between them. The CDR3 DNA sequence: TGTGCCAGCAGCTTGGTAGGGGAGGAAAAACTGTTTTTT. Residues: CASSLVGEEKLFF.

Here the CDR3 reads CARSYHKRTGDPFSGNTIYF. CDR3 sequence (DNA): TGTGCCAGAAGCTATCATAAAAGGACAGGGGACCCGTTCTCTGGAAACACCATATATTTT. The rearrangement joins TRBV5-3 to TRBJ1-3; 9 bases match TRBD1. TRBV5-3 is labeled an ORF, and its function is uncertain. V dropped 3 bases and J dropped 0; count of bases not matched to a gene: 16. The CDR3 contains 20 residues.

This rearrangement joins TRBV21-1 to TRBJ2-2; TRBD1 is taken as the D call from the table, unchecked against the DNA. TRBV21-1 is flagged as a pseudogene. CDR3 length equals 19 residues. CDR3 region: CASSKKEVRGLRGTGELFF. Written as DNA, the CDR3 is TGTGCCAGCAGCAAAAAAGAGGTCAGGGGGCTTCGGGGCACCGGGGAGCTGTTTTTT.

V is TRBV7-2 and J is TRBJ2-1; D remains unclear. Trimming took 0 bases from V and 8 from J, leaving 11 bases between them. The CDR3 is made up of 14 amino acids. CDR1 is SGHTA and CDR2 is FQGNSA in the germline V gene. CDR3 region: CASSLASFWDEQFF. CDR3 nucleotide sequence: TGTGCCAGCAGCTTAGCGTCTTTTTGGGATGAGCAGTTCTTC. Full variable domain (remainder filled in from reference TRBV7-2 and TRBJ2-1): GAGVSQSPSNKVTEKGKDVELRCDPISGHTALYWYRQSLGQGLEFLIYFQGNSAPDKSGLPSDRFSAERTGGSVSTLTIQRTQQEDSAVYLCASSLASFWDEQFFGPGTRLTVL.

The chain combines TRBV13 with TRBJ1-4; no firm D call. Trimming took off 0 bases at V and 0 bases at J, with 11 bases between the two ends. The CDR3 sequence is 17 residues long. Per the germline V gene, CDR1 is PRHDT and CDR2 is FYEKMQ (reference sequence). CDR3 region: CASSLGPSLATNEKLFF. As DNA, the CDR3 is TGTGCCAGCAGCTTAGGACCCAGCCTAGCAACTAATGAAAAACTGTTTTTT. The full variable domain, with the rest looked up from reference TRBV13 and TRBJ1-4, is AAGVIQSPRHLIKEKRETATLKCYPIPRHDTVYWYQQGPGQDPQFLISFYEKMQSDKGSIPDRFSAQQFSDYHSELNMSSLELGDSALYFCASSLGPSLATNEKLFFGSGTQLSVL.

The chain is built from TRBV14 and TRBJ2-5, with D tentatively TRBD2 (5 bases). Germline V lookup: CDR1 SGHDN, CDR2 FVKESK. Trimming stripped 0 bases from V and 5 bases from J, with 13 bases between. The CDR3 is made up of 15 amino acids. CDR3 nucleotide sequence: TGTGCCAGCAGCCAAGAAATAGCGAGGTTCGAGACCCAGTACTTC. Protein: CASSQEIARFETQYF.

This clone has more than one count but fewer than ten. The chain links TRBV18 to TRBJ2-7, with D hard to call. Trimming stripped 6 bases from V and 2 bases from J, with 20 bases between. This CDR3 is built from 16 residues. Germline CDR1 KGHSH, CDR2 LQKENI. CDR3: CASSLIAARKTYEQYF. The CDR3 bases are TGTGCCAGCTCCCTCATTGCAGCGCGTAAGACCTACGAGCAGTACTTC.

This clone appeared once. The chain joins TRBV5-4 to TRBJ2-5, with D uncertain. Germline CDR1 SGHNT, CDR2 YYREEE (reference sequence). The CDR3 consists of 14 residues. The V gene lost 0 bases and the J gene lost 5 bases, with 11 bases spanning the gap. CDR3 in amino acids: CASSLDQTRETQYF. CDR3 coding DNA: TGTGCCAGCAGCTTGGACCAGACCCGGGAGACCCAGTACTTC.

The V gene is TRBV7-2, the J gene TRBJ2-1, with TRBD2 matching over 13 bases. Losses at the gene ends were 6 bases for V and 8 bases for J; bases not matched to a gene: 7. The CDR3 length is 15 residues. CDR1 is SGHTA and CDR2 is FQGNSA in the germline V gene. For the CDR3, the DNA is TGTGCCAGCAGACTTACTAGCGGGAGGGCGTATGAGCAGTTCTTC. Protein product: CASRLTSGRAYEQFF. Based on the CDR3 plus reference TRBV7-2 and TRBJ2-1, the full variable domain is GAGVSQSPSNKVTEKGKDVELRCDPISGHTALYWYRQSLGQGLEFLIYFQGNSAPDKSGLPSDRFSAERTGGSVSTLTIQRTQQEDSAVYLCASRLTSGRAYEQFFGPGTRLTVL.

The chain uses TRBV5-5 and TRBJ1-3; D is perhaps TRBD1 (5 bases). The CDR3 sequence is 11 residues long. The ends were cut back, 0 bases at V and 16 bases at J, with 11 bases in the middle. CDR1 and CDR2 (germline): SGHKS, YYEKEE (reference sequence). The CDR3 reads CASSLGDQLYF. CDR3 nucleotide sequence: TGTGCCAGCAGCTTGGGGGACCAGTTGTATTTT.

This clone came up a few times. This chain links TRBV27 with TRBJ2-7; D possibly matches TRBD1 or TRBD2 (7 bases each). CDR3 length: 15 residues. The ends were cut back, 5 bases at V and 2 bases at J, with 16 bases in the middle. Germline V CDR1 and CDR2: MNHEY, SMNVEV (reference sequence). In nucleotides, the CDR3 is TGTGCCAGCAGTCCGTTGGGGAGGGGGCCCTACGAGCAGTACTTC. Encoded protein: CASSPLGRGPYEQYF.

This clone was detected once. The chain links TRBV2 to TRBJ2-1; D not certain. V lost 8 bases, J lost 9 bases, and 23 bases lay in between. Germline assignment: CDR1 SNHLY and CDR2 FYNNEI. This CDR3 is 15 amino acids long. The chain's CDR3 is CASQDLGTRVGEQFF. The CDR3 DNA reads as TGTGCCAGCCAAGATCTGGGCACACGGGTCGGTGAGCAGTTCTTC.

The chain couples TRBV5-1 to TRBJ2-7; TRBD1 matches 9 bases. CDR1 is SGHRS and CDR2 is YFSETQ in the germline V gene. This CDR3 has 15 residues. With V trimmed by 4 bases and J by 2 bases, 7 bases remained unmatched. CDR3 bases: TGCGCCAGCAGCCAGGAGACAGGGGGGCCCTACGAGCAGTACTTC. It yields the protein CASSQETGGPYEQYF.

The CDR3 region has the DNA TGTGCCAGCAGCACGGGGGGGGGTCAGCCCCAGCATTTT. This codes for CASSTGGGQPQHF. This chain links TRBV6-5 with TRBJ1-5; D possibly corresponds to TRBD1 (5 bases). The germline V gene encodes CDR1 MNHEY and CDR2 SVGAGI. CDR3 length: 13 amino acids. Trimming shortened V by 6 bases and J by 6 bases, and 12 bases separated the two germline ends.

This chain links TRBV5-1 with TRBJ1-1; TRBD1 might be the D (6 bases). The CDR3 has 13 residues. Germline V gene lookup returns CDR1 SGHRS and CDR2 YFSETQ. Between the trimmed V and J ends, which lost 0 bases and 4 bases, there was a span of 7 bases. The CDR3 loop reads CASSLADSTEAFF. In DNA, the CDR3 is TGCGCCAGCAGCTTGGCGGACAGCACTGAAGCTTTCTTT.

The rearrangement links TRBV5-1 to TRBJ2-5; weak D call: TRBD1 (6 bases). The CDR3 length is 15 residues. CDR1 is SGHRS and CDR2 is YFSETQ in the germline V gene. V was shortened by 3 bases and J by 10 bases, with 22 bases between the two germline ends. The CDR3 DNA reads as TGCGCCAGCAGCTGGGTGGACAGACTCCATCGTTACCAGTACTTC. This gives the protein CASSWVDRLHRYQYF.

The V and J genes are TRBV18 and TRBJ2-7, with D perhaps TRBD1 (5 bases). V was pared by 8 bases and J by 2 bases, with 13 bases between. The CDR3 consists of 13 residues. The germline gives CDR1 KGHSH, CDR2 LQKENI. This chain's CDR3 is CASAGQAAYEQYF. DNA for the CDR3: TGTGCCAGCGCCGGACAAGCCGCCTACGAGCAGTACTTC.

J is TRBJ2-7 and V is TRBV15; D uncertain. Per germline, CDR1 LNHNV and CDR2 YYDKDF (reference sequence). The CDR3 has 12 residues. The V end was cut by 3 bases, the J end by 4 bases, with 7 bases between. This CDR3 is CATSSNHYEQYF. CDR3 bases: TGTGCCACCAGCAGCAACCATTACGAGCAGTACTTC.

DNA of the CDR3: TGCGCCAGTTCGGGAGGGCCTTACTCCGGGGAGCTGTTTTTT. Amino acids: CASSGGPYSGELFF. The V gene is TRBV5-1, the J gene TRBJ2-2; 8 nucleotides match TRBD2. The CDR3 runs 14 residues. J gave up 6 bases and V 8 bases, and 9 bases lay outside the gene matches. Per the germline V gene, CDR1 is SGHRS and CDR2 is YFSETQ. Full variable domain (remainder filled in from reference TRBV5-1 and TRBJ2-2): KAGVTQTPRYLIKTRGQQVTLSCSPISGHRSVSWYQQTPGQGLQFLFEYFSETQRNKGNFPGRFSGRQFSNSRSEMNVSTLELGDSALYLCASSGGPYSGELFFGEGSRLTVL.

The rearrangement joins TRBV7-3 to TRBJ2-7; TRBD2 might be the D (6 bases). CDR1 is SGHTA and CDR2 is FQGTGA in the germline V gene. This CDR3 has 15 residues. Trimming took 2 bases from V and 2 from J, leaving 13 bases between them. In DNA, the CDR3 is TGTGCCAGCAGCTTATTGGGGGGAGGCGCCTACGAGCAGTACTTC. This codes for CASSLLGGGAYEQYF.

V gene TRBV28 combines with J gene TRBJ2-2; weak D call: TRBD1 (6 bases). The CDR3 contains 17 residues. The germline V and J ends were trimmed by 4 bases and 5 bases, with 20 bases remaining between them. The germline gives CDR1 MDHEN, CDR2 SYDVKM. The CDR3 coding sequence is TGTGCCAGCAGTTCATCCAGGGGAAGTACGATGACCGGGGAGCTGTTTTTT. Its translation: CASSSSRGSTMTGELFF.

The chain uses TRBV10-1 and TRBJ2-7; D may be TRBD2 (6 bases). V lost 0 bases to trimming and J lost 2 bases, with 14 bases between them. The germline CDR1 and CDR2 sequences are WNHNN and SYGVQD (reference sequence). CDR3 length: 16 amino acids. The CDR3 region is CASSESDGTLPYEQYF. In nucleotides, the CDR3 is TGCGCCAGCAGTGAGTCGGATGGGACTCTTCCCTACGAGCAGTACTTC.